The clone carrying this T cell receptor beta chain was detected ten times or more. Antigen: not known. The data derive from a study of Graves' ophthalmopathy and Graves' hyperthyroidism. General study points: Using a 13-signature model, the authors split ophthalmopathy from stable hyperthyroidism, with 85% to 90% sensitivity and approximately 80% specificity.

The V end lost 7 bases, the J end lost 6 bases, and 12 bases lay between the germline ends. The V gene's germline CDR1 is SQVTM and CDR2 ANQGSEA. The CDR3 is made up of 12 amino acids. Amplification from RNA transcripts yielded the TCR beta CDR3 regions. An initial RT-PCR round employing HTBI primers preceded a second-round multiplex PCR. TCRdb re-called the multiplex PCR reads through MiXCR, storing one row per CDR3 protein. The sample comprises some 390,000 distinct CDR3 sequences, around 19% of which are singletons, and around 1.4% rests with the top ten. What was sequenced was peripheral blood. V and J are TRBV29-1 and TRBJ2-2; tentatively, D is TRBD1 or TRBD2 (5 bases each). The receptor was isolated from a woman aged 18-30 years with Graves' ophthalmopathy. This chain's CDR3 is CSAEGRAGELFF. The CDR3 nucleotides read TGCAGCGCCGAGGGCAGGGCCGGGGAGCTGTTTTTT.